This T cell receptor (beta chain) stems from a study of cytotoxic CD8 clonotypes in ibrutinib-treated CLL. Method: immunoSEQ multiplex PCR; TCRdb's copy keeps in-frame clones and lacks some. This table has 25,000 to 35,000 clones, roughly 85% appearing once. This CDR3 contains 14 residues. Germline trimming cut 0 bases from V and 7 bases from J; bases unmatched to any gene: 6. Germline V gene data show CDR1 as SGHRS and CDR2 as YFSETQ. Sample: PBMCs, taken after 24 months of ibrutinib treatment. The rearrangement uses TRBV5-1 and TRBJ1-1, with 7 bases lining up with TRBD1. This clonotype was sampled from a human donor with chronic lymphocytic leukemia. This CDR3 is CASSLAGTEREAFF. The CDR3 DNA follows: TGCGCCAGCAGCTTGGCCGGGACAGAACGTGAAGCTTTCTTT.